Listed below are T cell receptor beta chains from one sample, sequenced in a study of tumor-infiltrating lymphocytes in primary liver carcinoma. TCRdb re-called the multiplex PCR reads through MiXCR, storing one row per CDR3 protein. The profile covers tens of thousands of distinct CDR3 sequences, with approximately 70% appearing a single time and 15% to 20% taken by the ten largest. The sequencing sample was made of liver tumor tissue from sampling region 1. These receptors were taken from a man in his forties with primary liver carcinoma and hepatitis B virus infection. Each CDR3 is given with its conserved first and last residue. Fields, in order: V gene, J gene, clone size, D gene, CDR3 DNA, CDR3 protein. A D gene is named only where the DNA matches it firmly. A clone size is listed for some rows: how often the clone was seen (once, few, many), or a class if it is expanded.

TRBV14	TRBJ2-2	once	NA	TGTACCAGCAGCCCATCGAGGGCGGCCAACACCGGGGAGCTGTTTTTT	CTSSPSRAANTGELFF
TRBV2	TRBJ2-1	NA	NA	TGTGCCAGCAGTGAAGCTGAAACAGGTGGTAGTGAGTATTTC	CASSEAETGGSEYF
TRBV20-1	TRBJ2-1	NA	TRBD1	TGCAGTGTTAGAGACACAGGGGGCGGGAATGAGCAGTTCTTC	CSVRDTGGGNEQFF
TRBV20-1	TRBJ2-5	NA	TRBD2	TGCAGTGCTAGAGATCTGGGACTAGCGGGGCAGCTAGACCAAGAGACCCAGTACTTC	CSARDLGLAGQLDQETQYF
TRBV6-5	TRBJ1-1	NA	NA	TGTGCCAGCAGCTTGGGGGCAGCGGACACTGAAGCTTTCTTT	CASSLGAADTEAFF
TRBV12-3/TRBV12-4	TRBJ1-4	NA	TRBD1	TGTGCCAGCAGTCAGACAGGGGGGGAAGAAAAACTGTTTTTT	CASSQTGGEEKLFF
TRBV14	TRBJ2-1	NA	NA	TGTGCCAGCAACCAAGGATGGGCGGGGGGACAGGAGCAGTTCTTC	CASNQGWAGGQEQFF
TRBV11-2	TRBJ2-7	NA	NA	TGTGCCAGCAGCTTAGATCGAGGGCAGATCTGCAGGCAGTACTTC	CASSLDRGQICRQYF
TRBV6-6	TRBJ2-6	many	NA	TGTGCCAGCAGTCATACAGGGTCTGGGGCCAACGTCCTGACTTTC	CASSHTGSGANVLTF
TRBV4-2	TRBJ2-3	NA	NA	TGTGCCAGCAGCCTAATAGTGGGGTTCACAGACACGCAGTATTTT	CASSLIVGFTDTQYF
TRBV4-2	TRBJ1-5	many	TRBD1	TGTGCCAGCAGCCAAGCGATGGGGACAGGCCCTCAGACCCAGCATTTT	CASSQAMGTGPQTQHF
TRBV5-4	TRBJ2-1	many	NA	TGTGCCAGCAGCCCTGGGGCCAGCCCCGCCAATGAGCAGTTCTTC	CASSPGASPANEQFF
TRBV4-2	TRBJ2-6	NA	TRBD1	TGTGCCAGCAGCCAAGGAGACAGGGGGAGTGGGGCCAACGTCCTGACTTTC	CASSQGDRGSGANVLTF
TRBV11-2	TRBJ1-1	NA	TRBD1	TGTGCCAGCGCCAAGGATAGGGGGCTGACTGAAGCTTTCTTT	CASAKDRGLTEAFF
TRBV4-1	TRBJ2-4	few	TRBD2	TGTGCCAGCAGCCAAGATTCGGGGGGGAGTAGCCCTACCAAAAACATTCAGTACTTC	CASSQDSGGSSPTKNIQYF
TRBV20-1	TRBJ2-1	NA	NA	TGCAGTGCTAGAGAATCGGGGAGCTCCTACAATGAGCAGTTCTTC	CSARESGSSYNEQFF
TRBV6-1	TRBJ2-1	NA	NA	TGTGCCAGCAGCGAAGCGCAGGGGACCTACAATGAGCAGTTCTTC	CASSEAQGTYNEQFF
TRBV28	TRBJ1-5	many	TRBD1	TGTGCCAGCAGGGAATTAACAGGGGAGGTTAGTCAGCCCCAGCATTTT	CASRELTGEVSQPQHF
TRBV10-3	TRBJ2-7	NA	NA	TGTGCCATCAGTGAAGCCGGGCAAGAGCTGTACTTC	CAISEAGQELYF
TRBV20-1	TRBJ2-7	NA	TRBD2	TGCAGTGCTACCCCTGGGACTAGCGGTTCCTACGAGCAGTACTTC	CSATPGTSGSYEQYF
TRBV7-9	TRBJ2-5	NA	NA	TGTACCAGCATCAAAGACAGTTCCCGAGAGACCCAGTACTTC	CTSIKDSSRETQYF
TRBV6-1	TRBJ2-1	NA	TRBD2	TGTGCCAACAGCGAATGGGGACTAGCGGACAATGAGCAGTTCTTC	CANSEWGLADNEQFF
TRBV4-1	TRBJ2-1	NA	TRBD2	TGCGCCAGCGGGCCCCTGGGACTAGCGGGAAAGTTAGTGGGATACAATGAGCAGTTCTTC	CASGPLGLAGKLVGYNEQFF
TRBV10-3	TRBJ2-7	NA	NA	TGTGTCATCAGTGAGTCCGTAGCCTCCTACGAGCGGTACTTC	CVISESVASYERYF
TRBV12-3/TRBV12-4	TRBJ2-1	NA	NA	TGTGCCAGCAGCCCCTTCGGACTAGTGGGGGGCAATGAGCACTTCTTC	CASSPFGLVGGNEHFF
TRBV20-1	TRBJ2-3	few	TRBD2	TGCAGTGCTAGCACCGCGGGGGTAAACACAGATACGCAATATTTT	CSASTAGVNTDTQYF
TRBV29-1	TRBJ2-7	many	TRBD2	TGCAGCGTTTACGGGAGGGCGGACGAGCAGTACTTC	CSVYGRADEQYF
TRBV4-1	TRBJ1-6	NA	TRBD1	TGCGCCAACAGCCAAGAGGCGGGACAGGGGAATCCGTCTTATAATTCACCCCTCCACTTT	CANSQEAGQGNPSYNSPLHF
TRBV4-2	TRBJ2-1	once	NA	TGTATCAGCAGCCAAGCTAGTAGGGACAATGAGCAGTTCTTC	CISSQASRDNEQFF
TRBV11-2	TRBJ2-7	NA	TRBD2	TGTGTCAGCAGCCAGGGACTATCGGATTCCCCTTTCTACGAGCAGTACTTC	CVSSQGLSDSPFYEQYF
TRBV11-2	TRBJ2-1	NA	NA	TGTACCAGCAGCTTTCACCCTAAGAGGACCGGGAGCTACAATGAGCAGTTCTTC	CTSSFHPKRTGSYNEQFF
TRBV7-2	TRBJ2-1	NA	NA	TGTGCCAGCAGCTTATATTCAGGACTTAACAATGAGCAGTCCTTC	CASSLYSGLNNEQSF
TRBV4-1	TRBJ2-3	NA	TRBD2	TGTGCCGGCAGTCGGGCTAGCGGGAGCTCAAACACAGATACGCAGTATTTT	CAGSRASGSSNTDTQYF
TRBV11-2	TRBJ2-7	once	TRBD2	TGTGCCACTAGCCAGGGGCTAGCGGGTTCCCCTTTCTACGAGCAGTACTTC	CATSQGLAGSPFYEQYF
TRBV6-1	TRBJ2-5	NA	NA	TGTGCCAGCACTATGGGACGGGTTAACCAAGAGATCCAGTACTTC	CASTMGRVNQEIQYF
TRBV29-1	TRBJ2-7	NA	TRBD2	TGCAGCGCCCAGGGGACTAGCGGGAGGCACTCATACGAGCAGTACTTC	CSAQGTSGRHSYEQYF
TRBV20-1	TRBJ2-7	few	TRBD2	TGCAGTGCTAGCCAAGCGGGATACCCCTACGAGCAGTACTTC	CSASQAGYPYEQYF
TRBV5-1	TRBJ2-2	NA	TRBD1	TGCGCCAGGACGCCAACTCCGGGACAGGGAATTATTTTTGGAACCTGGGAGCTGTTTTTT	CARTPTPGQGIIFGTWELFF
TRBV29-1	TRBJ1-3	once	NA	TGCAGTGTTGAACCTTGGGGGAATGGAAACACCATATATTTT	CSVEPWGNGNTIYF
TRBV20-1	TRBJ2-3	many	NA	TGCAGTGCCGGGAGGCGGGAGAGGGGGACAGATACGCAGTATTTT	CSAGRRERGTDTQYF